The clone carrying this T cell receptor (beta chain) showed up just once. This sample is drawn from a study of technical replicates of blood from several donors. Sequencing used immunoSEQ multiplex PCR; TCRdb keeps in-frame clones, though not all of them. The sample records roughly 56,000 clones, more than 75% being singletons. Germline-derived CDR1 and CDR2 are MNHNS and SASEGT. Trimming shortened V by 2 bases and J by 4 bases, and 14 bases separated the two germline ends. The CDR3 totals 15 residues. This sequence originates from a human donor in good health. Some clones in this sample may be carry-over from other donors' samples. The chain employs TRBV6-1 and TRBJ1-1; weak D call: TRBD1 (6 bases). The sample comprised PBMCs. This chain's CDR3 is CASSELAQGFTEAFF. CDR3 sequence (DNA): TGTGCCAGCAGTGAATTGGCGCAGGGGTTCACTGAAGCTTTCTTT.